This T cell receptor beta chain was recovered during a study of vaccination and CD4 T cells after COVID-19. This CDR3 has 14 residues. Trimming left V 5 bases short and J 1 base short, with 10 bases between. CDR1 and CDR2 (germline): KGHDR, SFDVKD. Turning to this clonotype: Its antigen is undetermined.

Researchers used the Oncomine TCR Beta short-read assay to sequence DNA from cultured CD4+ T cells. The source of extracted genomic DNA was cultured CD4+ T cells. TCRdb ran MiXCR on the PCR reads and lists one entry per CDR3 protein. The table shows 15,000 to 16,000 distinct CDR3 sequences, with approximately 52% occurring only once. As for treatment: approximately nine-day PBMC culture with coronavirus spike peptide pools or control peptides (ViraFEST assay). T cells were expanded with peptide pools, and expanded clonotypes were identified by TCR sequencing. Each of days 3 and 7 saw half the medium replaced by fresh IL-2 medium. Study outcomes and limitations: Convalescent patient numbers were relatively low, with no early post-infection timepoints.

The chain uses TRBV24-1 and TRBJ1-2; D remains unclear. This sequence originates from a human donor who had recovered from COVID-19. Specimen: CD4+ T cells from blood, cultured in vitro. CDR3 sequence: CATSAGPLNYGYTF. The CDR3 nucleotides read TGTGCCACCAGTGCTGGACCGCTTAACTATGGCTACACCTTC.